Sequencing of this TCR beta chain was carried out in a study of blood T cell repertoires in COVID-19. CDR3 size: 11 residues. The germline V and J ends were trimmed by 4 bases and 4 bases, with 5 bases remaining between them. The V gene's germline CDR1 is DFQATT and CDR2 SNEGSKA (reference sequence). Libraries were prepared by immunoSEQ multiplex PCR; TCRdb keeps only in-frame clonotypes and omits some of them. This table holds 140,000 or so clones, 65% to 85% found once. This receptor was taken from a human donor in a cohort sampled during active COVID-19. The rearrangement joins TRBV20-1 to TRBJ1-5; D is unclear. Sequencing was carried out using peripheral blood. The DNA of the CDR3 is TGCAGTGCTACGGGGAATCAGCCCCAGCATTTT. This gives the protein CSATGNQPQHF.